A selection of T cell receptor beta chains follows, all from one sample in a study of T cells in Graves' hyperthyroidism and ophthalmopathy. One entry per CDR3 protein results from TCRdb running MiXCR on the multiplex PCR reads. The sample yields more than 250,000 distinct CDR3 sequences, 15% seen once. What was sequenced was blood. The source is a woman in her forties or fifties with Graves' hyperthyroidism that later progressed to Graves' ophthalmopathy. Both conserved end residues are part of each CDR3. The D gene is left open where the match is weak. A clone size is listed for some rows: how often the clone was seen (once, few, many), or a class if it is expanded.

V	size	D	J	length	DNA	CDR3
TRBV19	-	-	TRBJ2-7	13	TGTGCCTCCCGGGGACCTCCAACCTACGAGCAGTACTTC	CASRGPPTYEQYF
TRBV5-1	-	-	TRBJ2-2	15	TGCGCCAGCAGCGCCTACACAGGGTTCACCGGGGAGCTGTTTTTT	CASSAYTGFTGELFF
TRBV28	many	-	TRBJ2-7	12	TGTGCCTCTCTCCGGGACTCCTACGAGCAGTACTTC	CASLRDSYEQYF
TRBV20-1	-	TRBD2	TRBJ2-7	15	TGCAGTGCTAGAGATAGGACTAGCGGGAGAGACGAGCAGTACTTC	CSARDRTSGRDEQYF
TRBV28	few	TRBD1	TRBJ2-7	15	TGTGCCAGCAGTTTACAACACAGGGGCTCCTACGAGCAGTACTTC	CASSLQHRGSYEQYF
TRBV20-1	many	-	TRBJ2-7	10	TGCAGCGTCGGGGGCCACGAGCAGTACTTC	CSVGGHEQYF
TRBV10-1	many	TRBD1	TRBJ2-2	14	TGCGCCAGCACCATGGACAGGGGGCCCGGGGAGCTGTTTTTT	CASTMDRGPGELFF
TRBV19	-	TRBD1	TRBJ1-2	14	TGTGCCAGCGAGACAGGGGATGCTAACTATGGCTACACCTTC	CASETGDANYGYTF
TRBV24-1	few	-	TRBJ2-1	16	TGTGCCACCAGTGATTTAGGGCAGGGAGGCTACAATGAGCAGTTCTTC	CATSDLGQGGYNEQFF
TRBV20-1	few	-	TRBJ2-2	14	TGCAGTGCCGAGGGAGGAGGAGTCACCGGGGAGCTGTTTTTT	CSAEGGGVTGELFF
TRBV28	-	TRBD1	TRBJ1-3	17	TGTGCCAGCAGTTTCCCGACAGGGAAAATGTCTGGAAACACCATATATTTT	CASSFPTGKMSGNTIYF
TRBV28	many	TRBD1	TRBJ1-5	15	TGTGCCAGCAGTTCCAGACAGGGGGAATATCAGCCCCAGCATTTT	CASSSRQGEYQPQHF
TRBV11-2	many	TRBD2	TRBJ2-7	20	TGTGCCAGCAGCGGCTACTTAGGGGTAGCGGGAGGGGGGTTTTACTACGAGCAGTACTTC	CASSGYLGVAGGGFYYEQYF
TRBV25-1	few	-	TRBJ1-2	15	TGTGCCAGCAGTGAAGGACGGAGCTATAACTATGGCTACACCTTC	CASSEGRSYNYGYTF
TRBV5-4	few	TRBD1	TRBJ2-5	15	TGTGCCAGCAGCTTCCCTTCAGGGGGCGCCGAGACCCAGTACTTC	CASSFPSGGAETQYF
TRBV10-3	many	-	TRBJ1-5	13	TGTGCCACCAATTGGGCGGATAATCAGCCCCAGCATTTT	CATNWADNQPQHF
TRBV2	-	-	TRBJ2-1	13	TGTGCCAGCAGACGCGACAGGTACAATGAGCAGTTCTTC	CASRRDRYNEQFF
TRBV18	many	-	TRBJ2-7	12	TGTGCCAGCTCACACGACTCCTACGAGCAGTACTTC	CASSHDSYEQYF
TRBV19	-	TRBD1	TRBJ1-5	13	TGTGCCAGTAGTATACACCACAGGGGGCCCCAGCATTTT	CASSIHHRGPQHF
TRBV30	many	TRBD2	TRBJ2-5	14	TGTGCCTGGAGTGTGAGGAGCGGGAGAGGGACCCAGTACTTC	CAWSVRSGRGTQYF
TRBV28	many	-	TRBJ1-3	18	TGTGCCAGCAGTCCCTCCAGGGGTGGAGGGCTCTCTGGAAACACCATATATTTT	CASSPSRGGGLSGNTIYF
TRBV18	many	-	TRBJ1-5	17	TGTGCCAGCTCACCAAGAGCGGGGACGGCTATTAATCAGCCCCAGCATTTT	CASSPRAGTAINQPQHF
TRBV20-1	many	TRBD2	TRBJ2-1	14	TGCAGTGCTAGACGGGAGGTTGCCTACAATGAGCAGTTCTTC	CSARREVAYNEQFF
TRBV5-1	many	-	TRBJ2-7	13	TGCGCCAGCAGCTTGGCGCCCCCCGGGGAGCAGTACTTC	CASSLAPPGEQYF
TRBV18	many	-	TRBJ2-1	14	TGTGCCAGCTCACCGGACTTGCGAGGCAATGAGCAGTTCTTC	CASSPDLRGNEQFF
TRBV5-4	many	-	TRBJ2-7	15	TGTGCCAGCAGCTCCACTAAACAGGGTTGGAGCGAGCAGTACTTC	CASSSTKQGWSEQYF
TRBV6-2/TRBV6-3	many	TRBD1	TRBJ1-5	15	TGTGCCAGCAGGACCTTAGGGACAGGGGATCAGCCCCAGCATTTT	CASRTLGTGDQPQHF
TRBV28	-	-	TRBJ1-5	11	TGTGCCAGCGGTTCATATCAGCCCCAGCATTTT	CASGSYQPQHF
TRBV20-1	many	-	TRBJ2-3	13	TGCAGTGCCGGACCATACCTGCCAGATACGCAGTATTTT	CSAGPYLPDTQYF
TRBV7-3	many	-	TRBJ2-3	14	TGTGCCAGCAGCTCAACGGTGGGCACAGATACGCAGTATTTT	CASSSTVGTDTQYF
TRBV20-1	few	-	TRBJ1-1	15	TGCAGTGCCAAGAGTGGGGGGACAATGAACACTGAAGCTTTCTTT	CSAKSGGTMNTEAFF
TRBV19	few	-	TRBJ1-2	17	TGTGCCAGTAGTCTCGGGGGGGCCAATTCGGCCTTCTATGGCTACACCTTC	CASSLGGANSAFYGYTF
TRBV6-1	-	-	TRBJ2-4	14	TGTGCCAGCAGTGAAGCGTCAACGAAAAACATTCAGTACTTC	CASSEASTKNIQYF